These T cell receptor beta chains were read from a single sample in a study of graft-versus-host responses after intestinal transplantation. Assay used: immunoSEQ multiplex PCR; TCRdb lists only in-frame clones, some missing. The sample yields some 110,000 clones, 90% to 95% seen once. These TCRs' antigens remain unknown. Sequencing was performed on unstimulated CD8+ T cells sorted from spleen or lymph node cells, taken before transplant. These TCRs come from a human donor who was the organ donor for an intestinal transplant. Each CDR3 is given with its conserved first and last residue. D genes are given only for firm matches. Expanded clones are given a class, and other clones once, few, many or no size at all.

j_call clone_size d_call v_call cdr3_nt cdr3_aa
TRBJ2-3 . TRBD2 TRBV4-2 TGTGCCAGCAGCCTACATCTAGCGGGGGTCACAGATACGCAGTATTTT CASSLHLAGVTDTQYF
TRBJ2-5 . . TRBV2 TGTGCCAGCAGGAATGGCGTCCAAGAGACCCAGTACTTC CASRNGVQETQYF
TRBJ1-1 . . TRBV11-2 TGTGCCAGCAGCCCGAACATCAGGGGCACTGAAGCTTTCTTT CASSPNIRGTEAFF
TRBJ2-7 few . TRBV18 TGTGCCAGCTCCCTCAACAGGGTCGAGCAGTACTTC CASSLNRVEQYF
TRBJ1-1 . . TRBV7-9 TGTGCCAGCAGCTTCGGGAGAGATGAAGCTTTCTTT CASSFGRDEAFF
TRBJ2-7 . . TRBV28 TGTGCCAGCAGTTTTGCAGGGCCCTACGAGCAGTACTTC CASSFAGPYEQYF
TRBJ2-7 . TRBD2 TRBV6-5 TGTGCCAGCAGTTATTCCCGACTAGCGGGGTACTACGAGCAGTACTTC CASSYSRLAGYYEQYF
TRBJ2-3 . TRBD2 TRBV6-6 TGTGCCAGCAGTTCAGTTAGCGGGAGTATAGATACGCAGTATTTT CASSSVSGSIDTQYF
TRBJ2-7 . TRBD1 TRBV13 TGTGCCAGCAGCTTAAATCAGGGGGCAAGGGAGCAGTACTTC CASSLNQGAREQYF
TRBJ2-5 . . TRBV30 TGTGCCTGGAGTGTAGCGGAGACCCAGTACTTC CAWSVAETQYF
TRBJ2-3 . . TRBV7-3 TGTGCCAGCAGCCTTAGCACAGATACGCAGTATTTT CASSLSTDTQYF
TRBJ2-3 . . TRBV7-9 TGTGCCAGCAGCGCCCATACGCAGTATTTT CASSAHTQYF
TRBJ2-3 . TRBD2 TRBV4-2 TGTGCCAGCAGCCAAGATCCTGGCGGGAGGGCAAAGGGTACGCAGTATTTT CASSQDPGGRAKGTQYF
TRBJ1-2 . . TRBV5-1 TGCGCCAGCAGCCCGCCGATGGGGAACTATGGCTACACCTTC CASSPPMGNYGYTF
TRBJ2-1 . . TRBV10-2 TGCGCCAGCAGTGAGGGGGGTGAGCAGTTCTTC CASSEGGEQFF
TRBJ1-2 . . TRBV4-1 TGCGCCAGCAGCCTAAGGGGCGCAGGCAACCCTAACTATGGCTACACCTTC CASSLRGAGNPNYGYTF
TRBJ1-1 . . TRBV5-5 TGTGCCAGCAGCGCCCCCCTCGGGGACACTGAAGCTTTCTTT CASSAPLGDTEAFF
TRBJ1-4 . TRBD1 TRBV2 TGTGCCAGCAGTGAAGCGGGACAGCGGCCCTTAACTAATGAAAAACTGTTTTTT CASSEAGQRPLTNEKLFF
TRBJ1-1 . . TRBV27 TGTGCCAGCAGTTTAAGAGGGGGGAACACTGAAGCTTTCTTT CASSLRGGNTEAFF
TRBJ1-4 . TRBD1 TRBV9 TGTGCCAGCAGCGTAACAGGGGCATCTAATGAAAAACTGTTTTTT CASSVTGASNEKLFF
TRBJ1-2 once . TRBV9 TGTGCCAGCAGCCTACCGGAGGGGTCGGCCTATGGCTACACCTTC CASSLPEGSAYGYTF
TRBJ2-1 . TRBD2 TRBV7-9 TGTGCCAGCAGCTACCTTTCTAGCGGAGCTAATGAGCAGTTCTTC CASSYLSSGANEQFF
TRBJ2-2 few . TRBV6-1 TGTGCCAGCAGTGAAGCGCCAGTGACGTCCGGGGAGCTGTTTTTT CASSEAPVTSGELFF